A single sample is the source of the 2 T cell receptor beta chains below, sequenced in a study of blood T cells in healthy people across ages (dated by TCRdb to the mid-2010s). The method was 5' RACE. A second PCR of about 6 to 12 cycles was run with a J-beta primer mix and a sample-barcoded 5' primer. TCRdb ran its own pipeline on the public reads, namely fastp trimming at Q25 and MiXCR clone calling, and kept in-frame beta chains. For every CDR3 protein sequence, its rows merge into one entry that carries the most common genes and DNA. The sample profile shows around 1,800,000 distinct CDR3 sequences; approximately 40% of them were found once. Of the sample, about 23% falls within the top ten clones. Sequencing was carried out using blood. The source is a human donor in good health.

The rearrangement uses TRBV5-1 and TRBJ1-2; D might be TRBD1 (6 bases). The CDR3 is 15 amino acids. Looked up from germline, CDR1 is SGHRS and CDR2 is YFSETQ. Trimming shortened V by 1 base and J by 3 bases, and 13 bases separated the two germline ends. CDR3 in DNA: TGCGCCAGCAGCTTGAATCCAGGGGATTACTATGGCTACACCTTC. Encoded protein: CASSLNPGDYYGYTF.

This chain connects TRBV20-1 to TRBJ2-3, with 13 bases fitting TRBD2. V dropped 6 bases and J dropped 1; count of bases not matched to a gene: 13. Germline V gives CDR1 DFQATT, CDR2 SNEGSKA (reference sequence). This CDR3 contains 18 residues. CDR3 loop: CSAWAGTSGALGTDTQYF. The CDR3 DNA reads as TGCAGTGCCTGGGCCGGGACTAGCGGGGCGCTTGGCACAGATACGCAGTATTTT.